The source of this TCR beta chain is a study of molecular identifiers for immune sequencing clone quantification (dated by TCRdb to about 2018). Study-wide context: For a replicate experiment, RNA from around 20,000 or 100,000 naive CD8 T cells was divided into five aliquots, of which four were sequenced. CD8 T cells were used in a methods study to benchmark molecular-identifier clustering-based TCR repertoire sequencing (MIDCIRS) and TCR RNA copy counting. Overall results and qualifications from the work: The naive libraries included spiked-in Jurkat TCR RNA (approximately ten copies' worth), and this RNA is not part of the donor repertoire. Modeling estimated 2.5 to 3 recovered TCR RNA copies per cell, compared with about ten by digital PCR, which implies roughly 27% capture efficiency. When barcode sub-clustering was omitted, TCR diversity was inflated by chimeric consensus sequences, with chimeras reaching as high as 47%. In CMV-specific effector cells, over 99% of molecules were held by clones above 20 RNA copies, whereas under 1% of molecules were held by such clones in naive cells. Spiked-in Jurkat TCR RNA equal to a single cell's worth was reported to be detectable even within one million naive CD8 T cells. Highly expanded clone sizes could be underestimated because identical TCR molecules may share a barcode.

The library was built by means of PCR. Sequencing relied on an Illumina HiSeq 4000. Bulk TCR libraries were generated as previously described, with the TCR primers listed in Table S5 used. Purification of total RNA was performed with the Qiagen AllPrep DNA/RNA kit. Before analysis, reads from multiple sequencing runs of one library were combined. Per the original workflow: Only reads with exact TCR constant sequence were kept, trimmed to 150 nt, and grouped by their 12-nt molecular barcodes. Within each barcode group, reads were sub-clustered at a 15% Levenshtein threshold, and quality-weighted consensus sequences were built per RNA molecule. Non-functional sequences were excluded, and lower-count sequences lying one edit away from another sequence were also excluded. Barcode sub-clusters with fewer than 20% of the maximum read count were removed, based on fitting two negative binomial distributions. Using fastp at Q25 and MiXCR, TCRdb reprocessed the public reads and kept productive beta chains. Every CDR3 protein is listed once, alongside the most common genes and DNA of its rows. TCRdb's processing, not the authors' own work, is the source of the V and J calls. The sample yields hundreds of thousands of distinct CDR3 sequences; just under 20% were counted once. The top ten hold 0.75% to 0.95% of the sample.

V lost 2 bases and J lost 7 bases, and the count of bases not matched to a germline gene is 8. Counted from cysteine to phenylalanine, this CDR3 has 15 amino acids. Only the CDR3 portion is preserved as DNA: 45 bases, with reading frame beginning at the first base. This clonotype was seen a handful of times. The specificity of this receptor is unknown. Per-nucleotide qualities are absent, and no much larger clonotype sits a single base away. Libraries of naive CD8 T cells were generated from roughly 18,000 to 920,000 sorted cells, with 10%, 30% or 50% of the purified RNA used. On a BD FACSAria II, naive CD8 T cells were FACS-sorted as CD8+CD4-CCR7+CD45RA+ and collected into RLT Plus buffer. To test detection sensitivity, Jurkat RNA equivalent to approximately ten TCR copies was spiked into samples of about 20,000-1,100,000 naive CD8 T cells. Enrichment of CD8 T cells was done with RosetteSep CD8+ T Cell Enrichment Cocktail plus Ficoll-Paque, and ACK red cell lysis came afterward.

Sequenced sample: naive CD8+ T cells from blood, with Jurkat cell RNA spiked in. According to the study, the label for this sample's cell subset or site signals: FACS-sorted CD8+CD4-CCR7+CD45RA+ naive T cells. The chain joins TRBV12-3 or TRBV12-4 to TRBJ2-1, with TRBD1 matching 7 junction bases. The sequence was collected from a human donor in good health. Some libraries in this study had Jurkat cell RNA spiked in. The DNA sequence reads TGTGCCAGCAGTTTATTCCCACAGGGGAGTAATGAGCAGTTCTTC. It codes for CASSLFPQGSNEQFF.